This T cell receptor beta chain was sequenced for a study of T cell clonotyping in hematopoietic cell transplantation. Whole-study findings and limits: No sorting was done, leaving CD4 and CD8 contributions mixed.

This clone was recorded only once. Its antigen is not identified. Clones were sequenced by immunoSEQ multiplex PCR, and TCRdb holds only the in-frame ones, with some missing. The sample carries about 10,000 clones, more than 85% recorded once. V lost 2 bases to trimming and J lost 1 base, with 8 bases between them. Germline V lookup: CDR1 MDHEN, CDR2 SYDVKM. The CDR3 runs to 14 residues. This sequence originates from a male patient aged 50 to 59 who had an allogeneic stem cell transplant from a related donor, so T cells may come from the graft donor. Some clones in this sample may be carry-over from other donors' samples. The specimen was PBMCs, collected 100 days after allogeneic stem cell transplant. The rearrangement joins TRBV28 to TRBJ1-1; D is unclear. CDR3 bases: TGTGCCAGCAGTTTAGAGGACGGGAACACTGAAGCTTTCTTT. Protein product: CASSLEDGNTEAFF.